Each of the 25 T cell receptor beta chains below was sequenced from the same sample in a study of T-cell memory formation after mild COVID-19. TCRdb called the 5' RACE reads again in MiXCR, with one record for every CDR3 protein. The table records under 450,000 distinct CDR3 sequences, around 22% of them present only once. The sequenced sample consisted of PBMCs or a T cell subset sorted from them (not recorded which). These TCRs come from an adult woman who had mild COVID-19 (a few samples of this study predate the infection). Cell type and time point are not known.

The V and J genes are TRBV9 and TRBJ2-6, with a possible D match to TRBD1 (5 bases). This CDR3 comprises 19 residues. V was pared by 4 bases and J by 2 bases, with 22 bases between. The germline CDR1 and CDR2 sequences are SGDLS and YYNGEE. The CDR3, as DNA: TGTGCCAGCAGCTCCGGAGTAGGGGCATTGGATACTGGGGCCAACGTCCTGACTTTC. Protein sequence: CASSSGVGALDTGANVLTF.

The V gene is TRBV15, the J gene TRBJ2-7; D call uncertain. Germline V gives CDR1 LNHNV, CDR2 YYDKDF (reference sequence). Trimming took off 2 bases at V and 5 bases at J, with 7 bases between the two ends. The CDR3 has 12 residues. CDR3 in DNA: TGTGCCACCAGCAGACCGCCCCACGAGCAGTACTTC. Protein sequence: CATSRPPHEQYF.

This clonotype occurred a few times. This chain connects TRBV6-1 to TRBJ1-2; D gene unclear. The germline CDR1 and CDR2 sequences are MNHNS and SASEGT. Trimming stripped 2 bases from V and 4 bases from J, with 5 bases between. The CDR3 consists of 12 residues. Written as DNA, the CDR3 is TGTGCCAGCAGTGAATTGGTCTATGGCTACACCTTC. Translation: CASSELVYGYTF.

Worth noting for this clonotype: A much more abundant neighbour one base away suggests this may be a read error. J is TRBJ2-2 and V is TRBV5-1; the D gene is possibly TRBD1 (6 bases). Trimming left V 0 bases short and J 10 bases short, with 13 bases between. The CDR3 spans 14 residues. Germline loops: CDR1 SGHRS, CDR2 YFSETQ. Here the CDR3 reads CASSLGQVPVELFF. Here the CDR3 DNA reads TGCGCCAGCAGCTTGGGACAGGTTCCGGTGGAGCTGTTTTTT.

The chain recombines TRBV5-1 with TRBJ2-7; 10 bases agree with TRBD1. The CDR3 has 13 residues. The germline V gene has CDR1 SGHRS and CDR2 YFSETQ. Trimming removed 4 bases from V and 6 bases from J; junction bases left unmatched: 4. CDR3 sequence reads: CASSLRTGGEQYF. CDR3 DNA: TGCGCCAGCAGCCTCCGGACAGGGGGCGAGCAGTACTTC.

This chain uses TRBV12-3 or TRBV12-4 with TRBJ1-2, with D uncertain. The CDR3 has 16 residues. V was pared by 3 bases and J by 4 bases, with 18 bases between. CDR3 nucleotide sequence: TGTGCCAGCAGTTTTGCCCCCGAGGGATACCTCTATGGCTACACCTTC. It encodes CASSFAPEGYLYGYTF.

This clonotype was seen only a few times. The CDR3 reads CSACSGSTYEQYF. The CDR3, as DNA: TGCAGCGCCTGTTCCGGCAGTACCTACGAGCAGTACTTC. The chain is built from TRBV29-1 and TRBJ2-7; D remains unclear. The V gene lost 7 bases and the J gene lost 2 bases, with 15 bases spanning the gap. The CDR3 runs 13 residues. Germline-derived CDR1 and CDR2 are SQVTM and ANQGSEA.

The genes are TRBV15 and TRBJ1-2; 7 bases map to TRBD1. The CDR3 has 17 residues. The germline CDR1 and CDR2 sequences are LNHNV and YYDKDF (reference sequence). The V and J ends lost 0 bases and 1 base, in that order; junction bases with no gene match: 8. Written as DNA, the CDR3 is TGTGCCACCAGCAGAGAGAGGACAGGCGACTTTAACTATGGCTACACCTTC. Translating gives CATSRERTGDFNYGYTF.

This clonotype was found many times. The rearrangement uses TRBV24-1 and TRBJ2-3; tentative D call: TRBD1 (6 bases). Deletions cut 4 bases from V and 5 bases from J, with 15 bases between. The V gene's germline CDR1 is KGHDR and CDR2 SFDVKD. The CDR3 totals 15 residues. The CDR3 nucleotides read TGTGCCACCAGTGACCAGGGGTCTGCTGGAGATACGCAGTATTTT. Translation: CATSDQGSAGDTQYF.

This clonotype was detected a few times. The V call is TRBV13, the J call TRBJ1-1, with D tentatively TRBD1 (6 bases). Deletions cut 3 bases from V and 5 bases from J, with 13 bases between. The germline gives CDR1 PRHDT, CDR2 FYEKMQ (reference sequence). The CDR3 loop spans 14 amino acids. The CDR3 protein is CASSLGGAWTEAFF. The CDR3 DNA sequence: TGTGCCAGCAGCTTGGGGGGGGCTTGGACTGAAGCTTTCTTT.

This clonotype was counted between two and nine times. J is TRBJ2-2 and V is TRBV7-9, with D uncertain. V was clipped by 1 base and J by 6 bases, with 21 bases between them. CDR1 SEHNR and CDR2 FQNEAQ come from the germline V gene (reference sequence). CDR3 size: 18 residues. The CDR3 region is CASSLEARVDYVPGELFF. CDR3 nucleotides: TGTGCCAGCAGCTTAGAGGCCCGGGTCGATTATGTTCCCGGGGAGCTGTTTTTT.

The rearrangement joins TRBV7-9 to TRBJ2-7, with D perhaps TRBD1 (6 bases). The V gene lost 5 bases and the J gene lost 2 bases, with 10 bases spanning the gap. This CDR3 is built from 13 residues. CDR1 is SEHNR, CDR2 FQNEAQ, per germline (reference sequence). The CDR3 coding sequence is TGTGCCAGCAGCCAGGGACACCCCTACGAGCAGTACTTC. This encodes CASSQGHPYEQYF. Full variable domain (missing parts from reference TRBV7-9 and TRBJ2-7): DTGVSQNPRHKITKRGQNVTFRCDPISEHNRLYWYRQTLGQGPEFLTYFQNEAQLEKSRLLSDRFSAERPKGSFSTLEIQRTEQGDSAMYLCASSQGHPYEQYFGPGTRLTVT.

This clonotype was seen more than once but under ten times. The CDR3 sequence: CASTTSVRAFF. For the CDR3, the DNA is TGTGCCAGCACGACGAGTGTCAGGGCTTTCTTT. The chain has TRBV28 and TRBJ1-1, with no clear D. Germline V gene lookup returns CDR1 MDHEN and CDR2 SYDVKM. Trimming removed 7 bases from V and 11 bases from J, with 14 bases in between. This CDR3 region has 11 residues.

The CDR3 reads CASSLVIPRGIGEAFF. CDR3 DNA: TGTGCCAGCAGTCTCGTTATCCCTAGGGGCATCGGGGAAGCTTTCTTT. The rearrangement uses TRBV27 and TRBJ1-1; possible D gene TRBD1, 5 bases. The V end lost 5 bases, the J end lost 8 bases, and 24 bases lay between the germline ends. This CDR3 has 16 residues. Germline CDR1 is MNHEY and CDR2 is SMNVEV (reference sequence).

CDR3 residues: CASSPGTGNGYTF. CDR3 nucleotide sequence: TGCGCCAGCAGCCCAGGGACAGGGAATGGCTACACCTTC. This chain joins TRBV5-1 and TRBJ1-2; 9 bases map to TRBD1. The CDR3 contains 13 residues. In germline, CDR1 is SGHRS, CDR2 YFSETQ. V lost 4 bases to trimming and J lost 6 bases; unmatched junction nucleotides: 4.

This clonotype showed up just a few times. The chain recombines TRBV19 with TRBJ2-7; D may be TRBD2 (5 bases). The germline V gene encodes CDR1 LNHDA and CDR2 SQIVND (reference sequence). Trimming shortened V by 5 bases and J by 3 bases, and 23 bases separated the two germline ends. The CDR3 totals 17 residues. The CDR3 DNA reads as TGTGCCAGTAGTCCTGTCGGTAGGAGGCTGAGTGGCTACGAGCAGTACTTC. It yields the protein CASSPVGRRLSGYEQYF.

The chain employs TRBV29-1 and TRBJ2-1; TRBD1 matches at 7 bases. The V gene's germline CDR1 is SQVTM and CDR2 ANQGSEA. V lost 3 bases, J lost 5 bases, and 4 bases stayed unmatched. This CDR3 contains 13 residues. The CDR3 DNA reads as TGCAGCGTTGACCGACAGGGAAACAATGAGCAGTTCTTC. Amino acid sequence: CSVDRQGNNEQFF.

This clonotype showed up just a few times. The CDR3 DNA reads TGCAGCGTTGCCCTGGGACAGACCACCGGGGAGCTGTTTTTT. Amino acid sequence: CSVALGQTTGELFF. This chain joins TRBV29-1 and TRBJ2-2; 7 bases agree with TRBD1. In germline, CDR1 is SQVTM, CDR2 ANQGSEA. J lost 4 bases, V lost 4 bases, and 6 bases had no gene match. This CDR3 contains 14 residues.

This chain connects TRBV11-2 to TRBJ2-5; D is uncertain. The germline V gene has CDR1 SGHAT and CDR2 FQNNGV. The CDR3 contains 18 residues. Trimming took off 0 bases at V and 0 bases at J, with 17 bases between the two ends. The CDR3 loop reads CASSLEGLALRYQETQYF. The DNA for the CDR3 is TGTGCCAGCAGCTTAGAAGGGCTCGCATTGAGGTACCAAGAGACCCAGTACTTC.

This chain uses TRBV21-1 with TRBJ2-1; TRBD2, the table's D call, was not compared with the DNA. TRBV21-1 is a pseudogene locus. This CDR3 has 16 amino acids. In DNA form, the CDR3 reads TGTGCCAGCAGCAAAAGCACTAGCGGGCGGATCGGGGAGCAGTTCTTC. Protein: CASSKSTSGRIGEQFF.

The chain is built from TRBV20-1 and TRBJ1-5; tentative D call: TRBD1 (5 bases). CDR1 is DFQATT, CDR2 SNEGSKA, per germline (reference sequence). The CDR3 covers 14 residues. V lost 1 base to trimming and J lost 3 bases, with 10 bases between them. The CDR3: CSARGPGYNQPQHF. CDR3 bases: TGCAGTGCTAGAGGGCCAGGGTACAATCAGCCCCAGCATTTT.

The rearrangement joins TRBV7-7 to TRBJ1-3, with unresolved D. This CDR3 has 9 residues. Per germline, CDR1 SSHAT and CDR2 FNYEAQ (reference sequence). The DNA of the CDR3 is TGTGCTCTAGAGTACACCATATATTTT. It translates to CALEYTIYF.

The V call is TRBV7-9, the J call TRBJ2-1; D uncertain. This CDR3 is 16 amino acids long. Trimming shortened V by 1 base and J by 9 bases, and 19 bases separated the two germline ends. Germline V lookup: CDR1 SEHNR, CDR2 FQNEAQ (reference sequence). The CDR3 sequence is CASSLGWSEKLSEQFF. CDR3 in DNA: TGTGCCAGCAGCTTAGGGTGGAGTGAGAAGCTTTCTGAGCAGTTCTTC.

This clonotype was recorded a few times. CDR3 bases: TGCAGTGCGGGGCGGGGGGACTACGAGCAGTACTTC. It translates to CSAGRGDYEQYF. This chain connects TRBV20-1 to TRBJ2-7, with 8 bases aligning to TRBD2. Losses at the gene ends were 6 bases for V and 3 bases for J; bases not matched to a gene: 4. The germline CDR1 and CDR2 sequences are DFQATT and SNEGSKA (reference sequence). The CDR3 is 12 amino acids.

V usage is TRBV4-1 and J usage is TRBJ2-2; 8 bases are shared with TRBD1. Trimming removed 4 bases from V and 5 bases from J; junction bases left unmatched: 3. CDR3 length: 14 amino acids. In germline, CDR1 is MGHRA, CDR2 YSYEKL. CDR3 sequence (DNA): TGCGCCAGCAGCCCGGACAGGGCAACCGGGGAGCTGTTTTTT. It translates to CASSPDRATGELFF.